This T cell receptor (beta chain) is from a study of metastatic and nonmetastatic thyroid tumors. Across the study: It was across blood and tumor or nodule tissue from malignant and benign thyroid patients that repertoires were compared.

Patients had received no treatment of any kind before thyroid surgery. TCRdb re-called the PCR reads through MiXCR. The profile shows about 20,000 clones, more than 35% of them singletons. This clone showed up just a few times. Germline V CDR1 and CDR2: MDHEN, SYDVKM. This CDR3 contains 18 residues. The trim removed 5 bases at V and 8 bases at J, leaving 13 bases unmatched. What was sequenced was tumor tissue. The chain has TRBV28 and TRBJ2-1, with TRBD2 matching 15 bases. This receptor was taken from a female donor with papillary thyroid cancer or a benign thyroid nodule (not recorded which). Some clones in this sample may be carry-over from other donors' samples. CDR3 sequence: CASSTLGLAGGSTDEQFF. The DNA of the CDR3 is TGTGCCAGCAGTACATTGGGACTAGCGGGGGGTTCTACAGATGAGCAGTTCTTC.